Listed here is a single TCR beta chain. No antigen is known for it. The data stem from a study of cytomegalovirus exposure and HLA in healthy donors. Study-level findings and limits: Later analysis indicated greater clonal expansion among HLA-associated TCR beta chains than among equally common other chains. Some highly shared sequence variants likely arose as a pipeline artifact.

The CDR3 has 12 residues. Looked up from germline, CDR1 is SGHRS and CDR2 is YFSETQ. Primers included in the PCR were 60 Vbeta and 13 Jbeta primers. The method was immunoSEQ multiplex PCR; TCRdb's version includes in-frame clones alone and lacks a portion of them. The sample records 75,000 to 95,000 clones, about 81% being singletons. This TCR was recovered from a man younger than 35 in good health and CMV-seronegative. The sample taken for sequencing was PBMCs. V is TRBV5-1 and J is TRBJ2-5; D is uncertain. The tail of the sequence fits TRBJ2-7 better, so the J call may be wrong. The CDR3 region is CASSLERYEQYF. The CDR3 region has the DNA TGCGCCAGCAGCTTGGAACGTTACGAGCAGTACTTC.